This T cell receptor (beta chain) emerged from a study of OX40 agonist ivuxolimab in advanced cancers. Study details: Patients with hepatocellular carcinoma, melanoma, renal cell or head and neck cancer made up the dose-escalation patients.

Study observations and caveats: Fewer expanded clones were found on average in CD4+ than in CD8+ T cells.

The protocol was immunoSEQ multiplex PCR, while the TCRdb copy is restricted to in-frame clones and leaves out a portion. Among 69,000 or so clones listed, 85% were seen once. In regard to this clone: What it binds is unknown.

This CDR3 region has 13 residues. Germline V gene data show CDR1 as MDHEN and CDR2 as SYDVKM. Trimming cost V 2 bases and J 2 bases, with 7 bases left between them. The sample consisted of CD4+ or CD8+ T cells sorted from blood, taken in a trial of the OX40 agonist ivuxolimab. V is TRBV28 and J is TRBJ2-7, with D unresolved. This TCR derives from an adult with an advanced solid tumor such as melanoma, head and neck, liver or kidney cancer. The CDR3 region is CASSLRAAYEQYF. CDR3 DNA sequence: TGTGCCAGCAGTTTAAGGGCAGCCTACGAGCAGTACTTC.